This passage covers 31 T cell receptor beta chains from one sample sequenced in a study of blood T cells in healthy people across ages. Primers used in a second PCR of about 6 to 11 cycles were a sample-barcoded 5' primer and a J-beta primer mix. TCRdb itself ran the 5' RACE reads through MiXCR, one entry per CDR3 protein. The sample lists roughly 900,000 distinct CDR3 sequences; around 49% were seen once. The sample consisted of blood. The receptors stem from a man aged 25 to 45 in good health.

About this clonotype itself: Germline and junction disagree at one end, which may indicate a read error. The rearrangement joins TRBV28 to TRBJ1-2; no reliable D call. This CDR3 spans 11 amino acids. Per germline, CDR1 MDHEN and CDR2 SYDVKM. The CDR3 protein is CAGSSHYGYTF. For the CDR3, the DNA is TGTGCCGGCAGTTCTCACTATGGCTACACCTTC.

In this sample, this clonotype turned up a few times. V and J are TRBV4-1 and TRBJ2-1; D possibly matches TRBD1 or TRBD2 (5 bases each). This CDR3 has 16 residues. CDR1 is MGHRA, CDR2 YSYEKL, per germline. V was trimmed by 5 bases and J by 1 base, leaving 15 bases between them. CDR3 sequence reads: CASSSSGTKSYNEQFF. The CDR3 DNA is TGCGCCAGCAGCTCATCCGGGACCAAATCCTACAATGAGCAGTTCTTC.

The V call is TRBV4-1, the J call TRBJ2-5; 7 bases line up with TRBD2. In germline, CDR1 is MGHRA, CDR2 YSYEKL. This CDR3 comprises 16 residues. The ends lost 0 bases at V and 3 bases at J; junction bases unmatched: 7. CDR3 nucleotides: TGCGCCAGCAGCCAAGAGTCTCGGGCGGGGGAAGAGACCCAGTACTTC. It is translated as CASSQESRAGEETQYF.

The chain carries TRBV4-1 and TRBJ1-1, with D perhaps matching TRBD1 (5 bases). Trimming pared 4 bases from V and 6 bases from J, leaving 12 bases between. This CDR3 is built from 13 residues. CDR1 MGHRA and CDR2 YSYEKL come from the germline V gene. CDR3: CASSPEGWAEAFF. In nucleotides, the CDR3 is TGCGCCAGCAGCCCCGAGGGGTGGGCTGAAGCTTTCTTT.

This sequence joins TRBV20-1 and TRBJ2-3; maybe TRBD1 (5 bases). Trimming cost V 6 bases and J 0 bases, with 10 bases left between them. The CDR3 sequence is 13 residues long. Germline CDR1 and CDR2: DFQATT and SNEGSKA (reference sequence). The CDR3 DNA is TGCAGTGCAGGGGCTACGAGCACAGATACGCAGTATTTT. This sequence encodes CSAGATSTDTQYF.

Ten or more counts support this clonotype. The chain is built from TRBV7-9 and TRBJ2-7, with 7 bases identical to TRBD1. V gave up 5 bases and J gave up 3 bases; unmatched junction bases: 4. This CDR3 is 13 amino acids long. Germline V gene data show CDR1 as SEHNR and CDR2 as FQNEAQ (reference sequence). The CDR3 DNA is TGTGCCAGCAGCCCCGGGACAGTCTACGAGCAGTACTTC. Its protein product is CASSPGTVYEQYF.

V usage is TRBV29-1 and J usage is TRBJ2-7; maybe TRBD2 (6 bases). In germline, CDR1 is SQVTM, CDR2 ANQGSEA. V was shortened by 6 bases and J by 4 bases, with 19 bases between the two germline ends. The CDR3 contains 14 residues. CDR3 DNA sequence: TGCAGCGTCTGGACTGGCGGGGTAGGATACGAGCAGTACTTC. Translating it yields CSVWTGGVGYEQYF.

In its sample, this clonotype was seen a few times. The chain couples TRBV12-3 or TRBV12-4 to TRBJ1-5; TRBD1 aligns across 7 bases. CDR3 size: 13 residues. The trim removed 7 bases at V and 4 bases at J, leaving 4 bases unmatched. Here the CDR3 reads CASKDRANQPQHF. CDR3 sequence (DNA): TGTGCCAGCAAAGACAGGGCGAATCAGCCCCAGCATTTT.

This clonotype was picked up a small number of times. CDR3 sequence: CASTERGLHEQYF. In nucleotides, the CDR3 is TGTGCCAGCACCGAAAGGGGACTACACGAGCAGTACTTC. This sequence joins TRBV28 and TRBJ2-7; 7 bases are shared with TRBD2. After removal of 7 bases from V and 5 bases from J, the junction contained 8 bases not matched to a gene. This CDR3 is 13 amino acids long. Germline CDR1 MDHEN, CDR2 SYDVKM.

The DNA of the CDR3 is TGCGCCAGCAGCTTGCAGGGGGCGCGTCCGGACATTCAGTACTTC. Protein sequence: CASSLQGARPDIQYF. V usage is TRBV5-1 and J usage is TRBJ2-4, with 8 bases fitting TRBD1. Trimming at V came to 1 base and at J to 8 bases, leaving 8 bases not matched to a gene. CDR3 size: 15 residues. Germline assignment: CDR1 SGHRS and CDR2 YFSETQ.

This clonotype has ten or more counts. The rearrangement joins TRBV7-2 to TRBJ2-7, with D possibly matching TRBD1 (5 bases). This CDR3 has 14 amino acids. Germline-derived CDR1 and CDR2 are SGHTA and FQGNSA. The germline V and J ends were trimmed by 1 base and 2 bases, with 9 bases remaining between them. For the CDR3, the DNA is TGTGCCAGCAGCTTAGATAGGGGAACCTACGAGCAGTACTTC. Translated: CASSLDRGTYEQYF.

The V gene is TRBV7-2, the J gene TRBJ1-4, with D maybe TRBD1 (5 bases). Trimming took off 0 bases at V and 6 bases at J, with 11 bases between the two ends. CDR1 is SGHTA, CDR2 FQGNSA, per germline. This CDR3 contains 15 residues. The CDR3 DNA reads TGTGCCAGCAGCTTAGCGGGGCGCGCGGATGAAAAACTGTTTTTT. This codes for CASSLAGRADEKLFF.

This chain connects TRBV4-1 to TRBJ2-1, with D hard to call. The V gene's germline CDR1 is MGHRA and CDR2 YSYEKL. The CDR3 covers 15 residues. V gave up 4 bases and J gave up 0 bases, with 10 bases separating them. CDR3 in amino acids: CASSPSLASYNEQFF. The CDR3 DNA follows: TGCGCCAGCAGCCCCAGTCTGGCCTCCTACAATGAGCAGTTCTTC.

This clonotype came up once. This chain joins TRBV20-1 and TRBJ1-6; perhaps TRBD1 as D (5 bases). This CDR3 has 14 residues. From germline, CDR1 is DFQATT and CDR2 SNEGSKA (reference sequence). Trimming shortened V by 5 bases and J by 6 bases, and 14 bases separated the two germline ends. The DNA of the CDR3 is TGCAGTGCTCCGAGACCCGGGGGTAATTCACCCCTCCACTTT. This codes for CSAPRPGGNSPLHF.

The rearrangement joins TRBV20-1 to TRBJ2-2, with TRBD2 as a possible D gene (5 bases). The CDR3 totals 14 residues. Germline CDR1 is DFQATT and CDR2 is SNEGSKA (reference sequence). With 0 bases removed from V and 4 bases from J, the gap between germline ends came to 9 bases. As DNA, the CDR3 is TGCAGTGCTAGAGATTTCCTAGCCACCGGGGAGCTGTTTTTT. Translating gives CSARDFLATGELFF.

V usage is TRBV10-3 and J usage is TRBJ2-1, with 10 nucleotides matching TRBD2. This CDR3 has 16 amino acids. V shed 2 bases and J 7 bases; nucleotides not matched to a gene: 8. Germline V gives CDR1 ENHRY, CDR2 SYGVKD. The CDR3 DNA reads TGTGCCATCAGTGAGCAAGTAGCGGGGGGAGGGAATGAGCAGTTCTTC. It translates to CAISEQVAGGGNEQFF.

The gene calls are TRBV6-2 or TRBV6-3 and TRBJ1-2, with D uncertain. Looked up from germline, CDR1 is MNHEY and CDR2 is SVGEGT. CDR3 length equals 12 residues. V was cut by 0 bases and J by 4 bases, with 3 bases left in between. Here the CDR3 reads CASSYSIYGYTF. The CDR3 nucleotides read TGTGCCAGCAGTTACTCGATCTATGGCTACACCTTC.

The chain links TRBV20-1 to TRBJ1-4, with 8 nucleotides matching TRBD1. The germline V gene encodes CDR1 DFQATT and CDR2 SNEGSKA (reference sequence). Trimming took 6 bases from V and 7 from J; bases not matched to a gene: 10. The CDR3 runs 14 residues. The CDR3 DNA follows: TGCAGTGCGGCGGACAGGGTGGGAGTTGAAAAACTGTTTTTT. Its translation is CSAADRVGVEKLFF.

V is TRBV5-1 and J is TRBJ2-7; D is perhaps TRBD1 or TRBD2 (5 bases each). Germline assignment: CDR1 SGHRS and CDR2 YFSETQ. V was clipped by 4 bases and J by 2 bases, with 13 bases between them. CDR3 length equals 14 residues. CDR3 in DNA: TGCGCCAGCAGCGAGGGACGCCCAGCCTACGAGCAGTACTTC. It yields the protein CASSEGRPAYEQYF.

This rearrangement joins TRBV28 to TRBJ1-2, with 9 bases that match TRBD1. CDR1 and CDR2 from the germline V gene are MDHEN and SYDVKM. The CDR3 runs 12 residues. V lost 6 bases and J lost 11; bases outside the gene matches: 7. The chain's CDR3 is CASSRGQGVYTF. The CDR3 nucleotides read TGTGCCAGCAGCCGGGGACAGGGAGTATACACCTTC.

This clonotype was picked up a small number of times. The rearrangement joins TRBV6-2 or TRBV6-3 to TRBJ2-5, with 9 nucleotides matching TRBD1. Per germline, CDR1 MNHEY and CDR2 SVGEGT. The CDR3 has 15 amino acids. The V gene end was trimmed by 8 bases and the J gene end by 3 bases; junction bases not matched to a gene: 10. CDR3 bases: TGTGCCAGCGGGGGAGGGACAGGGCATAAAGAGACCCAGTACTTC. As protein: CASGGGTGHKETQYF.

With regard to this clonotype: Compared with germline, one end of the junction differs, possibly owing to a read error. The chain recombines TRBV27 with TRBJ2-1; 7 bases line up with TRBD2. The germline V gene has CDR1 MNHEY and CDR2 SMNVEV (reference sequence). The CDR3 loop spans 17 amino acids. The CDR3 region is CASSLKDGGSSYNEQFF. The CDR3 DNA is TGTGCCAGCAGTTTAAAAGACGGGGGGAGCTCCTACAATGAGCAGTTTTTC.

V is TRBV5-1 and J is TRBJ1-2; no firm D call. The V gene lost 0 bases and the J gene lost 0 bases, with 12 bases spanning the gap. Per the germline V gene, CDR1 is SGHRS and CDR2 is YFSETQ. The CDR3 consists of 16 residues. CDR3 residues: CASSLDLHGANYGYTF. The CDR3 coding sequence is TGCGCCAGCAGCTTGGATCTCCACGGAGCTAACTATGGCTACACCTTC. The variable domain in full, completed from reference TRBV5-1 and TRBJ1-2, reads KAGVTQTPRYLIKTRGQQVTLSCSPISGHRSVSWYQQTPGQGLQFLFEYFSETQRNKGNFPGRFSGRQFSNSRSEMNVSTLELGDSALYLCASSLDLHGANYGYTFGSGTRLTVV.

This rearrangement joins TRBV19 to TRBJ1-1, with D tentatively TRBD1 (5 bases). Germline CDR1 LNHDA, CDR2 SQIVND (reference sequence). The germline V and J ends were trimmed by 5 bases and 3 bases, with 19 bases remaining between them. This CDR3 has 16 amino acids. In DNA, the CDR3 is TGTGCCAGTAGTCACCGGAGAGGAGTAGGGGACACTGAAGCTTTCTTT. This sequence encodes CASSHRRGVGDTEAFF.

In this sample, this clonotype turned up a few times. J is TRBJ1-1 and V is TRBV12-3 or TRBV12-4; D unresolved. The CDR3 extends over 13 amino acids. Trimming left V 6 bases short and J 4 bases short, with 12 bases between. CDR3 sequence: CASSTDARTEAFF. The CDR3 DNA reads as TGTGCCAGCAGCACGGACGCTCGCACTGAAGCTTTCTTT.

V is TRBV27 and J is TRBJ1-4, with a possible D match to TRBD1 (6 bases). Trimming removed 3 bases at V and 2 bases at J, with 7 bases between. The length of the CDR3 is 14 residues. Looked up from germline, CDR1 is MNHEY and CDR2 is SMNVEV (reference sequence). The CDR3 is CASSFTGTNEKLFF. CDR3 in DNA: TGTGCCAGCAGTTTCACAGGGACTAATGAAAAACTGTTTTTT.

The genes are TRBV7-3 and TRBJ2-1; D not resolved. Germline V lookup: CDR1 SGHTA, CDR2 FQGTGA. The CDR3 is made up of 16 amino acids. V gave up 5 bases and J gave up 0 bases, with 14 bases separating them. CDR3 residues: CASSPRPGASYNEQFF. Here the CDR3 DNA reads TGTGCCAGCAGCCCCAGGCCCGGAGCCTCCTACAATGAGCAGTTCTTC.

The J gene is TRBJ2-2, the V gene TRBV6-6; D unresolved. Germline V gene data show CDR1 as MNHNY and CDR2 as SVGAGI (reference sequence). V lost 5 bases, J lost 3 bases, and 13 bases lay in between. This CDR3 region has 15 residues. The CDR3 sequence is CASSMRTDYTGELFF. CDR3 DNA sequence: TGTGCCAGCAGTATGCGGACCGATTACACCGGGGAGCTGTTTTTT.

The genes are TRBV27 and TRBJ2-1; 9 positions match TRBD2. Germline V gene data show CDR1 as MNHEY and CDR2 as SMNVEV (reference sequence). Trimming removed 5 bases from V and 7 bases from J; junction bases left unmatched: 6. The CDR3 has 14 amino acids. The chain's CDR3 is CASSRPGLANEQFF. CDR3 DNA: TGTGCCAGCAGTCGGCCGGGACTAGCTAATGAGCAGTTCTTC.

This clonotype has only one observation. The junction departs from germline at one end; a sequencing error may be responsible. The V call is TRBV29-1, the J call TRBJ2-1, with D uncertain. CDR1 is SQVTM and CDR2 is ANQGSEA in the germline V gene. This CDR3 has 12 residues. The CDR3: CGVEQSYNEQFF. The CDR3 DNA reads TGCGGCGTTGAACAGAGCTACAATGAGCAGTTCTTC.

This clonotype was detected only a few times. V gene TRBV27 combines with J gene TRBJ1-2, with a tentative D call TRBD1 (6 bases). Trimming stripped 5 bases from V and 7 bases from J, with 14 bases between. Germline lookup yields CDR1 MNHEY and CDR2 SMNVEV (reference sequence). The CDR3 has 13 residues. CDR3: CASSLTGLIGYTF. The CDR3 region has the DNA TGTGCCAGCAGTCTTACAGGGCTGATTGGCTACACCTTC.